This T cell receptor beta chain was obtained from a study of cytomegalovirus exposure and HLA in healthy donors (dated by TCRdb to about 2017). The study in broad terms: An earlier analysis of several hundred of the donors reported about 300 Gb of sequence data and about 120 million unique TCR beta sequences obtained from about 180 million T cells. Approximately 310 gigabases of sequencing data and approximately 85 million unique TCR sequences were included in an early release covering 500 to 750 HLA-typed donors. Of the roughly 400 genotyped donors, approximately 83% fell in the genetic ancestry cluster associated with self-reported Caucasian donors. The study aimed to test whether cataloging public T cell receptors could reveal signatures of past pathogen exposure. The study profiled the T cell repertoires of 500 to 800 subjects by immunosequencing and related them to cytomegalovirus serostatus. Along with the approximately 650-subject first cohort, a separate validation cohort of about 110 different subjects was used. The study combined high-throughput TCR immunosequencing, statistical association of individual TCRs with disease status, and machine learning to predict cytomegalovirus infection status. In a later analysis, previously published TCR beta repertoires from roughly 710 donors were re-analyzed and high-resolution HLA genotyping was added so that TCR occurrence patterns could be studied. In the later analysis, no new phenotypic data were used to find candidate immune exposures; instead, reliance was placed on TCR beta sequences and their occurrence across donors. An earlier analysis of approximately 580 of the donors used high-throughput TCR beta sequencing to judge whether each TCR beta V gene segment behaved as functional or pseudogenic. Alongside the repertoire data, information on donor age, sex, ethnicity and CMV serostatus was compiled. A later genetic analysis used genome-wide SNP genotypes for about 55% of the 666 donors, treating that subset as a discovery cohort. All discovery cohort repertoires had been generated on a single sequencing platform. Both class I and class II loci were covered by HLA typing, at four-digit resolution. The number of typed donors differed by locus: roughly 629-640 for A, B, C, DRB1 and DQB1; 500 to 550 for DQA1; roughly 600 for DPA1; and around 450 for DPB1. Four to six DR-DQ haplotypes were handled as single units for association and clustering, since linkage in the cohort was strong. On average, around 240,000 unique TCR beta nucleotide sequences were sequenced per donor among a few hundred genotyped donors of the cohort, with roughly 19% of those sequences being non-productive. Overall study results and their limits: The presence/absence analyses assumed that sequencing depth was roughly uniform across donors, and that assumption may not be true. According to a later genetic analysis, donors in an Asian-associated ancestry cluster had fewer N-insertions in productive TCRs than the approximately 650-donor mean. The sequencing pipeline was judged likely to have produced a cluster of highly shared sequence variants as a technical artifact. In a later analysis, TCR association rates were found to vary across HLA loci, with the most associated TCRs seen for DRB1 alleles and the fewest for HLA-C alleles. An earlier analysis of some 590 of the donors showed that most TCR beta V segments appeared in productive rearrangements either about 87% or about 30% of the time, which broadly matched IMGT annotations. The authors suggested that the approach could potentially be extended to other disease states and immunological phenotypes. The classifier was reported to diagnose cytomegalovirus status with high specificity and sensitivity in both the original and validation cohorts. Strong co-occurrence of HLA alleles, especially DR and DQ, made assigning TCR associations to individual alleles difficult. The earlier analysis of some 540 of the donors excluded roughly 17 rarely observed V segments, including chromosome 9 orphons, because counts were too low. A further reported finding was that TCR beta sequences accurately predicted the HLA-A and HLA-B alleles for most subjects in the first cohort. The only immune exposure information available for the cohort was CMV serostatus. Because HLA typing was missing for some donors at each locus, association tests included only the typed subset. According to a later analysis, most CMV-associated TCR beta chains appeared to be HLA-restricted, and the HLA associations seemed to be driven largely by CMV exposure. In vitro tests confirmed that three of the cytomegalovirus-associated TCR beta chains recognize cytomegalovirus antigens. This cohort had only TCR beta chains sequenced, and the lack of alpha or paired-chain data limited which features could be detected. The study gave a list of about 150 TCR beta chains associated with cytomegalovirus. Some IMGT-functional V segments, including TRBV6-2 and TRBV6-3, could not be told apart with the 87-base-pair reads, so those segments were excluded. At a false discovery rate of 0.05, a later analysis linked 16,000 or so TCR beta sequences to specific HLA alleles. Correlated functional status among segregating V segments might be attributable to linkage disequilibrium, but an unknown experimental factor could not be ruled out. A later genetic analysis associated a missense DCLRE1C variant with V-gene and J-gene trimming of TCR beta chains, and an independent cohort replicated the association. Compared with equally common non-associated chains, HLA-associated TCR beta chains in a later analysis were more clonally expanded and had lower generation probabilities. According to a later analysis, parvovirus B19, influenza, CMV and Epstein-Barr virus appeared linked to several top co-occurrence clusters. While some public TCRs were present in many individuals, most TCR sequences turned up only very rarely across donors.

A note on this clone: Its recognized antigen is unknown. Per-base qualities were not stored, and no clone one base away is much larger.

The cohort consisted of 670 or so healthy bone marrow donors. Cohort members were all nominally healthy when sampled, although unrecorded immune exposures were likely present. The donor tested CMV seronegative, placing the donor among the 350 or so seronegative members of the cohort. A peripheral blood sample was provided by each donor, and peripheral blood mononuclear cells were used for TCR beta sequencing. Genomic DNA extraction from the blood cell samples was performed with the Qiagen DNeasy Blood Extraction Kit. Library prep was done by the immunoSEQ multiplex PCR assay. The multiplex PCR relied on a mix of 60 forward primers for TCR Vbeta segments and 13 reverse primers for TCR Jbeta segments. A multiplex PCR assay on genomic DNA amplified the CDR3 region of rearranged TCR beta genes. Amplified TCR beta libraries were sequenced as 87-base-pair reads on the Illumina HiSeq System. As for how the authors treated the data: In a later analysis, roughly 80 million unique TCR beta chains were counted across the roughly 610 repertoires, and roughly 11 million of these chains were shared by at least two donors. To remove PCR and sequencing errors, raw reads were error-corrected and collapsed into unique sequences using a nearest-neighbor algorithm that merged closely related sequences. V, D and J gene segments were assigned by aligning CDR3 sequences to IMGT reference sequences. For a sequence to be retained, a match of at least six nucleotides to both a V gene segment and a J gene segment was required. Rearrangements were called productive when the CDR3 lacked stop codons and stayed in frame with V and J; all others were non-productive. CDR3 was defined by IMGT convention, running from the second conserved V-encoded cysteine to the conserved J-encoded phenylalanine. The earlier analysis of around 640 of the donors excluded sequences that lacked an unambiguous match to a single V gene segment. In an earlier analysis of several hundred of the donors, V segments were called functional above 56.7% productive rearrangements and were called segregating when the between-donor standard deviation exceeded 5%. A statistical classification framework was developed to diagnose cytomegalovirus status using the catalog of TCR beta chain sequences. V and J gene assignment, in a later analysis, came from comparing TCR nucleotide sequences with IMGT/GENE-DB human TR gene sequences. In a later analysis, CDR3 sequences and most-parsimonious VDJ recombination scenarios were assigned using the TCRdist pipeline. In a later analysis, each TCR beta chain was defined by its CDR3 amino acid sequence together with its V-gene family, and reads without a unique V-gene family were excluded. In a later analysis, fewer than 600 highly shared, low-generation-probability nucleotide sequences were removed to address suspected cross-contamination and a sequencing artifact. In a later analysis, a clonal expansion index was calculated for each public chain from normalized within-repertoire ranks of inferred template counts. In a later analysis, generation probabilities were computed with a VDJ recombination model fitted to out-of-frame rearrangements, and the resulting probabilities were checked against IGoR. A later analysis scored TCR-TCR, TCR-HLA and TCR-CMV co-occurrence with hypergeometric tests, applying a repertoire-size bias correction to TCR pairs. To estimate false discovery rates, a later analysis permuted the HLA or CMV assignments 20 times. In a later analysis, co-occurring TCRs were grouped using DBSCAN, and TCRdist sequence similarity was added for clustering within HLA-allele-positive subsets. Repertoires with fewer than 30,000 or more than 120,000 public chains, plus five repertoires with anomalous nucleotide sharing, were excluded from co-occurrence clustering. Not all clones reach the TCRdb copy of this immuneACCESS table, which keeps in-frame sequences only. Checked studies attribute under half of the gap to unresolved V genes and leave the rest unexplained. V, J and clone size were drawn from that table, and D and trimming were deduced from the DNA. This sample holds about 200,000 clones; about 88% were observed only once. Of the sample, approximately 1.9% falls within the top ten clones.

The CDR3 covers 15 residues, taking in both the cysteine and the phenylalanine. Kept here is only the CDR3 DNA, which spans 45 bases and is read in frame from base 1. Clipping removes 5 bases from V and 5 bases from J, with 4 as the unmatched junction base count. The germline V gene (reference sequence) specifies MNHNY as CDR1 and SVGAGI as CDR2. This clonotype was obtained from a woman aged 18-29 years in good health and CMV-seronegative. The chain was built from TRBV6-6 and TRBJ1-4; a stretch of 11 junction bases matches TRBD1. The sample comprised PBMCs. The DNA is as follows: TGTGCCAGCAGTCGGGGACAGGGGGTAAATGAAAAACTGTTTTTT. The translation is CASSRGQGVNEKLFF.